This TCR beta chain was documented in a study of T cells after yellow fever vaccination. About the research overall: Those fractions that held only low numbers of cells were prepared using the SMART-Seq v4 Ultra Low Input RNA kit. General study points: It was a small share of clonotypes that appeared in both CD4 and CD8 compartments.

This CDR3 has 15 amino acids. The V and J ends lost 4 bases and 2 bases respectively, with 12 bases between them. In germline, CDR1 is MRHNA, CDR2 SNTAGT. It was through 5'RACE template switching that TCR cDNA was made, with a universal primer site and UMIs added. TCRdb reprocessed the 5' RACE reads via MiXCR and lists one record per CDR3 protein. The sample contains fewer than 400,000 distinct CDR3 sequences, more than 5.5% of which appear only once. This clonotype has just a few counts. Its specificity is unknown. The rearrangement uses TRBV6-4 and TRBJ2-1; D may correspond to TRBD1 or TRBD2 (5 bases each). This TCR derives from a man aged 25 to 40 who received the YFV17D yellow fever vaccine. The material was PBMCs, obtained 5 days after the yellow fever booster vaccination. The CDR3 DNA reads as TGTGCCAGCAGTGCTGTGGGGGTGCCCTACAATGAGCAGTTCTTC. Its protein is CASSAVGVPYNEQFF.